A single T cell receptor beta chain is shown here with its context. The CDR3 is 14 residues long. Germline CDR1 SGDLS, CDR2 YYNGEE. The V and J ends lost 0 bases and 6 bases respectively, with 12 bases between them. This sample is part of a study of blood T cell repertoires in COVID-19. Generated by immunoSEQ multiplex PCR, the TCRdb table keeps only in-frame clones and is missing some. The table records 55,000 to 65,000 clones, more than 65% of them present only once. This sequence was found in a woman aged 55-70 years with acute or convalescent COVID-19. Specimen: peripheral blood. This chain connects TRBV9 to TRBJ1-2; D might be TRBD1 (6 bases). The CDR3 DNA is TGTGCCAGCAGCGTAGATGACAGGCCCCATGGCTACACCTTC. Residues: CASSVDDRPHGYTF.